This T cell receptor (beta chain) emerged from a study of cytomegalovirus exposure and HLA in healthy donors. The CDR3 is made up of 12 amino acids. The germline V and J ends were trimmed by 11 bases and 8 bases, with 18 bases remaining between them. CDR1 SEHNR and CDR2 FQNEAQ come from the germline V gene (reference sequence). The primer mix had 60 Vbeta and 13 Jbeta primers. Study processing details: Later analysis identified 65 million to 80 million unique TCR beta chains, 10 million to 12 million shared. TCRdb's copy holds only in-frame clones and misses some; the assay was immunoSEQ multiplex PCR. V, J and clone size are those of that table, while D and trimming were read from the DNA. The data show more than 95,000 clones, roughly four fifths seen once. A note on this clone: Antigen specificity is unknown.

General study points: It was confirmed in vitro that a few of the CMV-associated chains were specific for CMV antigens. The study dropped some indistinguishable V segments, TRBV6-2 and TRBV6-3 among them.

This chain connects TRBV7-9 to TRBJ1-2, with a weak D call TRBD1 (6 bases). The TCR originated in a man aged 18 to 30 in good health and CMV-seronegative. Sequencing input: PBMCs. The chain's CDR3 is CAGAGAAEGYTF. The CDR3 DNA is TGTGCCGGCGCGGGGGCCGCCGAGGGCTACACCTTC.